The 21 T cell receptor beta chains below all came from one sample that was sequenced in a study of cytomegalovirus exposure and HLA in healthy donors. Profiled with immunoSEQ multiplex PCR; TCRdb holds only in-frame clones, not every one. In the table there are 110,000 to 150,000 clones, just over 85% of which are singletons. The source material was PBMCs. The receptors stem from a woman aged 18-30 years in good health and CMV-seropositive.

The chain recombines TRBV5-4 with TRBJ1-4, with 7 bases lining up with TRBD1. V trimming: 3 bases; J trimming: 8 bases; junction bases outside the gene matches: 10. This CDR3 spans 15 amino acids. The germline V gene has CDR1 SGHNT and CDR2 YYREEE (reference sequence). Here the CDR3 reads CASSSRSRGSEKLFF. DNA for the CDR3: TGTGCCAGCAGCTCGCGGAGCAGGGGGAGCGAAAAACTGTTTTTT.

As DNA, the CDR3 is TGTGCCAGCAGCCCCGGGACAGATCGAAACACCATATATTTT. Translating gives CASSPGTDRNTIYF. The chain joins TRBV7-9 to TRBJ1-3; TRBD1 matches 7 bases. V was clipped by 5 bases and J by 5 bases; unmatched bases: 6. This CDR3 comprises 14 residues. CDR1 is SEHNR, CDR2 FQNEAQ, per germline (reference sequence).

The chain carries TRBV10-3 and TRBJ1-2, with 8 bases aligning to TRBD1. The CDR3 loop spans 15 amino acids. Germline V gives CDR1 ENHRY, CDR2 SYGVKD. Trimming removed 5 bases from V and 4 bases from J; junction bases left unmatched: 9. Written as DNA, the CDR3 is TGTGCCATCAGTCCTGCCCCAGGGGGCCGCTATGGCTACACCTTC. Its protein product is CAISPAPGGRYGYTF.

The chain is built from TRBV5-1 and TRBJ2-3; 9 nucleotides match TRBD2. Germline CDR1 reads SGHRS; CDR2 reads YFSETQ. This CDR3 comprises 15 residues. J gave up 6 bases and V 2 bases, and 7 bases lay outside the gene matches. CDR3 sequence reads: CASSFSAGLADTQYF. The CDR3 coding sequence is TGCGCCAGCAGCTTCTCTGCGGGACTAGCCGATACGCAGTATTTT.

CDR3 DNA: TGTGCCAGCAGCTTTACTAGGACAGGGGGCTTGGACACTGAAGCTTTCTTT. This gives the protein CASSFTRTGGLDTEAFF. V gene TRBV5-6 combines with J gene TRBJ1-1; 11 bases map to TRBD1. Germline lookup yields CDR1 SGHDT and CDR2 YYEEEE. The CDR3 is made up of 17 amino acids. After removal of 2 bases from V and 3 bases from J, the junction contained 9 bases not matched to a gene.

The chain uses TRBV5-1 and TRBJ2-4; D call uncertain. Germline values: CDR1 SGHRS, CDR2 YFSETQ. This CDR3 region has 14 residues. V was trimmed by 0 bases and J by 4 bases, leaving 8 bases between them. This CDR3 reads CASSLAREKNIQYF. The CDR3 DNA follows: TGCGCCAGCAGCTTGGCCCGCGAGAAAAACATTCAGTACTTC.

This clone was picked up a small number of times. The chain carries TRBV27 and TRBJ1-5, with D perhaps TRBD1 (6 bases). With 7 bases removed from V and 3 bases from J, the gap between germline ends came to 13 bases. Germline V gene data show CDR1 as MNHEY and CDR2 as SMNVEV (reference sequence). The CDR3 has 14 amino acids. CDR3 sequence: CASMTQGSNQPQHF. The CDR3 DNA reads TGTGCCAGCATGACACAGGGATCCAATCAGCCCCAGCATTTT.

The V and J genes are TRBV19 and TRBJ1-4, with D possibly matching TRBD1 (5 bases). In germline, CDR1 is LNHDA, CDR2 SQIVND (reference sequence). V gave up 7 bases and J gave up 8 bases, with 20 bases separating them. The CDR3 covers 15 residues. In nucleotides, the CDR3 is TGTGCCAGTACCAGTAAGGAGGGGTTTCGGGAAAAACTGTTTTTT. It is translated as CASTSKEGFREKLFF.

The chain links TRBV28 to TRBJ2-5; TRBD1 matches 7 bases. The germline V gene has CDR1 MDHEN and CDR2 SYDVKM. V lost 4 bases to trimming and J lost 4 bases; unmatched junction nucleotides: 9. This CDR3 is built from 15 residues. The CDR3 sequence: CASSSGTVGAETQYF. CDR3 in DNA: TGTGCCAGCAGTTCCGGGACAGTAGGGGCAGAGACCCAGTACTTC.

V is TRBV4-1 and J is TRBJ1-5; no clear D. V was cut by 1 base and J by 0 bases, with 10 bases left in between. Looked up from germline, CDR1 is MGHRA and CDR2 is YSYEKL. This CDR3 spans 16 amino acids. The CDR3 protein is CASSQGGFASNQPQHF. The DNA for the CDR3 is TGCGCCAGCAGCCAAGGAGGGTTCGCTAGCAATCAGCCCCAGCATTTT.

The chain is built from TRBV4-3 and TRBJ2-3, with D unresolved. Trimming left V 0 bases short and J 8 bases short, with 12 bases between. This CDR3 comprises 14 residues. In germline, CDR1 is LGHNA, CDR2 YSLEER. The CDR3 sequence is CASSQDSGSGTQYF. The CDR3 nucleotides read TGCGCCAGCAGCCAAGATTCCGGATCGGGTACGCAGTATTTT.

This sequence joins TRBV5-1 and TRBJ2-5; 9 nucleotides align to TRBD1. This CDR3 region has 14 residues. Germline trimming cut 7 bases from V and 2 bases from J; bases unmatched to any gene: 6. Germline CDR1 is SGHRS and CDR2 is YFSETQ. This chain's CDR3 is CASHGTGTQETQYF. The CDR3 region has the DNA TGCGCCAGCCACGGGACAGGGACACAAGAGACCCAGTACTTC.

CDR3 in DNA: TGTGCCAGCAGCTTAAACAGAAACACCGGGGAGCTGTTTTTT. This codes for CASSLNRNTGELFF. The gene calls are TRBV7-9 and TRBJ2-2; D call uncertain. V lost 2 bases to trimming and J lost 2 bases, with 6 bases between them. Per germline, CDR1 SEHNR and CDR2 FQNEAQ (reference sequence). The CDR3 sequence is 14 residues long.

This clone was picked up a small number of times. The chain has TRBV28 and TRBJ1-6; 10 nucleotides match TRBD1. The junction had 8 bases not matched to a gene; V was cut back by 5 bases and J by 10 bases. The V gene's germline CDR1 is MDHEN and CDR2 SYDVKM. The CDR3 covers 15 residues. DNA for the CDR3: TGTGCCAGCAGTGACAGGGGGCGAGTAGACTCACCCCTCCACTTT. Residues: CASSDRGRVDSPLHF.

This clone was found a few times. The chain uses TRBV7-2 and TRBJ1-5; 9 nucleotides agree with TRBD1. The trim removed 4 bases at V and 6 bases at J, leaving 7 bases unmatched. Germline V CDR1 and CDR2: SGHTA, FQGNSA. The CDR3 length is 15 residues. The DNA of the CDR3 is TGTGCCAGCAGCTCCATTTACAGGGGGCTTCAGCCCCAGCATTTT. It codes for CASSSIYRGLQPQHF.

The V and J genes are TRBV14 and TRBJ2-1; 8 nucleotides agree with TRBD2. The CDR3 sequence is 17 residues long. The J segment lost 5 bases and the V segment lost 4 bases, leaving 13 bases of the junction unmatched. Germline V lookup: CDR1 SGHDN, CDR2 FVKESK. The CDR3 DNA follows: TGTGCCAGCAGCCCCATCTGGGGCGGGAGGAACCACAATGAGCAGTTCTTC. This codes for CASSPIWGGRNHNEQFF.

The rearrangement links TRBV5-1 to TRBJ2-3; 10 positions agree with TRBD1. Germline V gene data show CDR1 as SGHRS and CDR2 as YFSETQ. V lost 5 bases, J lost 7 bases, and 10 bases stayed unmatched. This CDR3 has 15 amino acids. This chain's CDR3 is CASRTGQGGRNTQYF. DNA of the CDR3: TGCGCCAGCAGAACTGGACAGGGGGGAAGAAATACGCAGTATTTT.

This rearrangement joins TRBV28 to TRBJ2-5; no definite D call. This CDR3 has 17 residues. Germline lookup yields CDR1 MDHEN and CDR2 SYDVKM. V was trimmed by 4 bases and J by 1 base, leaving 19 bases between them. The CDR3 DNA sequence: TGTGCCAGCAGTTGGCTAGGCGTGTCACATACCCAAGAGACCCAGTACTTC. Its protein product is CASSWLGVSHTQETQYF.

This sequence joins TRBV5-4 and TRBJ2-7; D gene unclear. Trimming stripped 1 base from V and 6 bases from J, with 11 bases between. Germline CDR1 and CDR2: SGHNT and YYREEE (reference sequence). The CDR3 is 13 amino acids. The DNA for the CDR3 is TGTGCCAGCAGCTTGCCAGGCCAAGGCGAGCAGTACTTC. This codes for CASSLPGQGEQYF.

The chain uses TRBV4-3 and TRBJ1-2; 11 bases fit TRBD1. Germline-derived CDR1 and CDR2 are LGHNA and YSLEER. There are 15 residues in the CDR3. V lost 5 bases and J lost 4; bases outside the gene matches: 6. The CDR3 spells CASSDRTGGSYGYTF. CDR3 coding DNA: TGCGCCAGCAGCGACCGGACAGGGGGCTCCTATGGCTACACCTTC.

The CDR3 region is CASEGELFF. Here the CDR3 DNA reads TGTGCTTCGGAGGGGGAGCTGTTTTTT. The J gene is TRBJ2-2, the V gene TRBV7-9; D is unclear. Germline V CDR1 and CDR2: SEHNR, FQNEAQ (reference sequence). The CDR3 totals 9 residues.